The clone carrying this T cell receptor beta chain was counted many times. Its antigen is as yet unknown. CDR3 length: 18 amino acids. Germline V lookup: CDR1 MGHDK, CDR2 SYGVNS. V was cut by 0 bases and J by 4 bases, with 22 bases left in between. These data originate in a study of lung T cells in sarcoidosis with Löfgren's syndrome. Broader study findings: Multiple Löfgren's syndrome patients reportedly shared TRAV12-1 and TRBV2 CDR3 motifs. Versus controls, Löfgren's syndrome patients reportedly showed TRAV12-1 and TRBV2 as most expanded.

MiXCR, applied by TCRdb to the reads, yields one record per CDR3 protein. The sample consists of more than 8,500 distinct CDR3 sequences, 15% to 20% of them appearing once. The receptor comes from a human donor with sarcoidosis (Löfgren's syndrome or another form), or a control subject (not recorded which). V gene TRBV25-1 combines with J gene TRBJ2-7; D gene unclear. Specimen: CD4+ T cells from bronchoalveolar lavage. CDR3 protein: CASSEYGSRSSHGYEQYF. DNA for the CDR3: TGTGCCAGCAGTGAATACGGGTCTCGAAGCAGTCATGGGTACGAGCAGTACTTC.